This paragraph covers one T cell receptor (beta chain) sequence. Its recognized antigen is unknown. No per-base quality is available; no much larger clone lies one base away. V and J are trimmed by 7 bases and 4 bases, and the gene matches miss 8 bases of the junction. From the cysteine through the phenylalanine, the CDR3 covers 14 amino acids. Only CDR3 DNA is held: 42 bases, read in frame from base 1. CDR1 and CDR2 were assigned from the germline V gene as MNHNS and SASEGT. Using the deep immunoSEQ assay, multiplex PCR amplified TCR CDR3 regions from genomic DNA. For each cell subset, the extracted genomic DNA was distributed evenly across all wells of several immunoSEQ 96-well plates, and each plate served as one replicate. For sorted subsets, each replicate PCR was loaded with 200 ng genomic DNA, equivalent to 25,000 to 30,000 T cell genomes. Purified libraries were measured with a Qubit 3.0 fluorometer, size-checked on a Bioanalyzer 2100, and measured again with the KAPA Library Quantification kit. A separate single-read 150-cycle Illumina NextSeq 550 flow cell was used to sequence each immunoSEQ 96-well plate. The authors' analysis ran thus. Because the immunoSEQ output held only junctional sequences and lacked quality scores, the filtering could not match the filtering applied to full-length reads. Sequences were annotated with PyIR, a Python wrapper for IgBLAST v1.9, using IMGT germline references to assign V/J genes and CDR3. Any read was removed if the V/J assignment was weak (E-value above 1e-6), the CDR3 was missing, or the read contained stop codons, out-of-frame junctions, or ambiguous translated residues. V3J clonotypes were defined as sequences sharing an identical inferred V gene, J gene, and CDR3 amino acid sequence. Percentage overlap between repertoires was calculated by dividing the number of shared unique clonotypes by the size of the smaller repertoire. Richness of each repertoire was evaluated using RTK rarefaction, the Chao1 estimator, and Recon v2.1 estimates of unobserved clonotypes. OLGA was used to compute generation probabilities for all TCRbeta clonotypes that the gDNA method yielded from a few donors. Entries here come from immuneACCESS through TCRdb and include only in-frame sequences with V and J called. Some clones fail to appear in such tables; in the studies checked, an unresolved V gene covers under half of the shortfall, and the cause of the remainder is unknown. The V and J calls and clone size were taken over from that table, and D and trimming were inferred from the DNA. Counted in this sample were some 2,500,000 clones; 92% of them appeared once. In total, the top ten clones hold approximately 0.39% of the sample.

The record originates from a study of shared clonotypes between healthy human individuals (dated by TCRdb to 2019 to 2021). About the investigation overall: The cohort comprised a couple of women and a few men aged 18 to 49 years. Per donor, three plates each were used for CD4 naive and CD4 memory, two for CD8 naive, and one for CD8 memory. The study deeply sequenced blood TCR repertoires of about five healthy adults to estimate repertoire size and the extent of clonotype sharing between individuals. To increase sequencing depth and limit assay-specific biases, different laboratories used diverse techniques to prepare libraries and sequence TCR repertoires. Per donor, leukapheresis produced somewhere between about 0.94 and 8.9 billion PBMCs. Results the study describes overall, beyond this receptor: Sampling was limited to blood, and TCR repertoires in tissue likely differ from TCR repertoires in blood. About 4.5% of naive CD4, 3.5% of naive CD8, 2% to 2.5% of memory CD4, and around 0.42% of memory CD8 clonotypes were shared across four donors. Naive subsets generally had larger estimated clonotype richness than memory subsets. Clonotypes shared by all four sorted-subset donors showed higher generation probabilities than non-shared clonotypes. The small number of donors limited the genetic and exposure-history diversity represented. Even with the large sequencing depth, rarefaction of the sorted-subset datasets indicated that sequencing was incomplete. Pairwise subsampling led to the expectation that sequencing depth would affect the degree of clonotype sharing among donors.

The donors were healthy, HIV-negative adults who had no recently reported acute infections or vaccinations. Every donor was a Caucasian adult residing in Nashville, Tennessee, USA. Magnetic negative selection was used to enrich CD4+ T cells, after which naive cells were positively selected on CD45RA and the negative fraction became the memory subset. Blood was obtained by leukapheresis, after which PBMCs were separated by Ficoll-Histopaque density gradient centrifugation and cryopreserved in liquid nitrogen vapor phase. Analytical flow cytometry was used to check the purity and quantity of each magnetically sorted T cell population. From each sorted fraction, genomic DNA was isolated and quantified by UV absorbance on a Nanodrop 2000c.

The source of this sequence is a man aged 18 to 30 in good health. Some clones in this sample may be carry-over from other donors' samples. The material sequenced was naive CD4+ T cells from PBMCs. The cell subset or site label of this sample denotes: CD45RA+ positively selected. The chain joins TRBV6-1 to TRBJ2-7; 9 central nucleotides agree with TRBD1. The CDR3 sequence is CASTPGQGLYEQYF. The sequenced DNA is TGTGCCAGCACCCCGGGACAGGGACTTTACGAGCAGTACTTC.